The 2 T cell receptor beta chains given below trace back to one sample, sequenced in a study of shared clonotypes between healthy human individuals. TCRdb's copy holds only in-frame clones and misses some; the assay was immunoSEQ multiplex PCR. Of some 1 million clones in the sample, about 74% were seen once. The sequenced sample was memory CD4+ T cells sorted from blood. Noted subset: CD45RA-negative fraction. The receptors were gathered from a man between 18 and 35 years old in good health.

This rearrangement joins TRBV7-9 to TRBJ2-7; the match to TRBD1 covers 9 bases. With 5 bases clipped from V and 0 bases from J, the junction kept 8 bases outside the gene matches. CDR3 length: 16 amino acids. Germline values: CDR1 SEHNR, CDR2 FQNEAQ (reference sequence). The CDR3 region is CASSRAGTGSSYEQYF. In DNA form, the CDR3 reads TGTGCCAGCAGCCGTGCCGGGACAGGGAGCTCCTACGAGCAGTACTTC. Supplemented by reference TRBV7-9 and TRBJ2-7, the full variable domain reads DTGVSQNPRHKITKRGQNVTFRCDPISEHNRLYWYRQTLGQGPEFLTYFQNEAQLEKSRLLSDRFSAERPKGSFSTLEIQRTEQGDSAMYLCASSRAGTGSSYEQYFGPGTRLTVT.

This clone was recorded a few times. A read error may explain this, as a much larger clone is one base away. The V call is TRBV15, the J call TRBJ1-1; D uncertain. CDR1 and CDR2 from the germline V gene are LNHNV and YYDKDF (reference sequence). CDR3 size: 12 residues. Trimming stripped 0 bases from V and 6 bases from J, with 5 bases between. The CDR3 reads CATSRDTSEAFF. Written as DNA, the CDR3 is TGTGCCACCAGCAGAGATACGTCTGAAGCTTTCTTT.